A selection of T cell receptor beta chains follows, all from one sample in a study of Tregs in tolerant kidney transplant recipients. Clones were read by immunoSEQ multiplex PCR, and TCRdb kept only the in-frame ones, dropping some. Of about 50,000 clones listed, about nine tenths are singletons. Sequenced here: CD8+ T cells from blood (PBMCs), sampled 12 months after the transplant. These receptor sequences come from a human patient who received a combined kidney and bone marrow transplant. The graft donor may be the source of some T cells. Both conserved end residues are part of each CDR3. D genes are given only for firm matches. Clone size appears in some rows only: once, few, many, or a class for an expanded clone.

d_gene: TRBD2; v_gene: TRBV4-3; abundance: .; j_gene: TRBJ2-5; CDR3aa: CASSQDGIAGTQETQYF; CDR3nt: TGCGCCAGCAGCCAAGACGGAATAGCGGGCACTCAAGAGACCCAGTACTTC
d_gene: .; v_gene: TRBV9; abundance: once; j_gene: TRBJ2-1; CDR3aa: CASSVGESSYNEQFF; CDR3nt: TGTGCCAGCAGCGTAGGGGAGAGCTCCTACAATGAGCAGTTCTTC
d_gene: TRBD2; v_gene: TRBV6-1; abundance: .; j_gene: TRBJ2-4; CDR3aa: CASSVGGAKNIQYF; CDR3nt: TGTGCCAGCAGTGTCGGGGGGGCCAAAAACATTCAGTACTTC
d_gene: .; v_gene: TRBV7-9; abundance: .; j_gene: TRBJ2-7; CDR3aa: CASSFPGDSKGQYF; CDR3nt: TGTGCCAGCAGCTTCCCGGGGGACAGTAAAGGGCAGTACTTC
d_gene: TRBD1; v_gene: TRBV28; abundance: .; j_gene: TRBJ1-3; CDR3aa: CASSYRGTTGNTIYF; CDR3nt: TGTGCCAGCAGCTACAGGGGAACCACTGGAAACACCATATATTTT
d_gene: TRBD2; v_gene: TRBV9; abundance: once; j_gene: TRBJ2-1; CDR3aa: CASSVAGLAGVSSYNEQFF; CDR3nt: TGTGCCAGCAGCGTAGCGGGACTAGCGGGAGTCAGCTCCTACAATGAGCAGTTCTTC
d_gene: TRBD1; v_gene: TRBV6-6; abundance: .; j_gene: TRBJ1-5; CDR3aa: CASSYSLTGSNQPQHF; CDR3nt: TGTGCCAGCAGTTACTCATTGACAGGGAGCAATCAGCCCCAGCATTTT
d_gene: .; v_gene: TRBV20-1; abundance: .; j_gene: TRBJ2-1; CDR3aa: CSARDLNEQFF; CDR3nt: TGCAGTGCTAGAGATCTGAATGAGCAGTTCTTC
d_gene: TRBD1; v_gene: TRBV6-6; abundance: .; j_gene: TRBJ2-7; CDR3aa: CASSYSETGGGYEQYF; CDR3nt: TGTGCCAGCAGTTACTCCGAGACAGGGGGCGGGTACGAGCAGTACTTC
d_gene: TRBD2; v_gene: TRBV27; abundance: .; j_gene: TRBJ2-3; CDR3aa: CASSLASGAPSWADTQYF; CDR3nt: TGTGCCAGCAGTTTAGCCAGCGGGGCCCCCTCCTGGGCAGATACGCAGTATTTT
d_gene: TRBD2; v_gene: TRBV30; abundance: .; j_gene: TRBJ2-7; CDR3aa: CAWKGVAGDPHEQYF; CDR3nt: TGTGCCTGGAAGGGGGTAGCGGGAGATCCCCACGAGCAGTACTTC
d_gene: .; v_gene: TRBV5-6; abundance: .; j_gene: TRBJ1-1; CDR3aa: CASSWGTLNTEAFF; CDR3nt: TGTGCCAGCAGCTGGGGGACATTGAACACTGAAGCTTTCTTT
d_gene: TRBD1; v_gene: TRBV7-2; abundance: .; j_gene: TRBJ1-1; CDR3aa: CASSRSDREYTEAFF; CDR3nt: TGTGCCAGCAGCCGATCGGACAGGGAATACACTGAAGCTTTCTTT
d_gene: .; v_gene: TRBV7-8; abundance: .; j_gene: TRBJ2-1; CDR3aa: CASSQAPPPLDEQFF; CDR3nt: TGTGCCAGCAGCCAAGCGCCTCCTCCTTTGGATGAGCAGTTCTTC
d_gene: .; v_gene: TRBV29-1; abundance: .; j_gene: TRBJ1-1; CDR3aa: CSGTARSNTEAFF; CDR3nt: TGCAGCGGGACAGCAAGAAGTAACACTGAAGCTTTCTTT
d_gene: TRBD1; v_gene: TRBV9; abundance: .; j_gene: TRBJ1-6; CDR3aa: CASSSGTGGIPLHF; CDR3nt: TGTGCCAGCAGCTCCGGGACAGGGGGCATACCCCTCCACTTT
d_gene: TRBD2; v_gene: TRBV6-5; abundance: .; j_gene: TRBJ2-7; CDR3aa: CASSYIAGYEQYF; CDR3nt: TGTGCCAGCAGTTACATAGCGGGCTACGAGCAGTACTTC
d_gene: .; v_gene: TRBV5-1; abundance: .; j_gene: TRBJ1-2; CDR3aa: CASSWDTRINYGYTF; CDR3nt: TGCGCCAGCAGCTGGGACACCCGCATTAACTATGGCTACACCTTC
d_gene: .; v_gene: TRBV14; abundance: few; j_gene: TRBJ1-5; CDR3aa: CASSQYGGDQPQHF; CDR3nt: TGTGCCAGCAGCCAATACGGCGGGGATCAGCCCCAGCATTTT
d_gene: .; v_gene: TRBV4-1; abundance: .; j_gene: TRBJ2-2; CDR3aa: CASSQETIVTGELFF; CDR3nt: TGCGCCAGCAGCCAAGAGACTATCGTCACCGGGGAGCTGTTTTTT
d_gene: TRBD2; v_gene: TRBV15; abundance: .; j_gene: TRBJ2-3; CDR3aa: CATSRVPTTSGWDTQYF; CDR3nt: TGTGCCACCAGCAGAGTCCCCACGACTAGCGGGTGGGATACGCAGTATTTT
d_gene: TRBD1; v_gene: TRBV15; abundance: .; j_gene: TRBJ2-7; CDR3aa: CATSRDPGTGRYEQYF; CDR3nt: TGTGCCACCAGCAGAGACCCCGGGACAGGAAGATACGAGCAGTACTTC
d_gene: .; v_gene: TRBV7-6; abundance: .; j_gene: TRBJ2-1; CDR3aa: CASSFTDNNEQFF; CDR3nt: TGTGCCAGCAGCTTTACGGACAACAATGAGCAGTTCTTC
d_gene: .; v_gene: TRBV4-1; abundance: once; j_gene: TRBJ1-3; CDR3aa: CASSLGAGSGNTIYF; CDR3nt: TGCGCCAGCAGCCTCGGAGCAGGGTCTGGAAACACCATATATTTT
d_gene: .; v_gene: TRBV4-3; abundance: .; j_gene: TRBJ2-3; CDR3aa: CASSQVGRAADTQYF; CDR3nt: TGCGCCAGCAGCCAGGTAGGACGAGCGGCAGATACGCAGTATTTT
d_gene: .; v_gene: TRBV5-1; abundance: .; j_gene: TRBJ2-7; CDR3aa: CASSLWGDEQYF; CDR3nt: TGCGCCAGCAGCTTGTGGGGGGACGAGCAGTACTTC
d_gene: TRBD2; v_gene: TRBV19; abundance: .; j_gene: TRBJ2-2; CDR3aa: CASSIELLAGGPPGELFF; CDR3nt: TGTGCCAGTAGTATAGAGCTCCTAGCGGGAGGGCCCCCCGGGGAGCTGTTTTTT
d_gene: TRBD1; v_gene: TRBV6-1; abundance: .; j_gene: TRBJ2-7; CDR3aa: CASRSGTGYEQYF; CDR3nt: TGCGCCAGCAGATCCGGGACAGGATACGAGCAGTACTTC
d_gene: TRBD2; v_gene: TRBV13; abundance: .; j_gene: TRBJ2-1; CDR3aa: CASSSGLAENNEQFF; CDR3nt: TGTGCCAGCAGCTCGGGACTAGCGGAGAACAATGAGCAGTTCTTC
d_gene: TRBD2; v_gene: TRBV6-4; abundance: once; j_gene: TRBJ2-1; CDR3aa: CASSDSGGDNEQFF; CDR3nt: TGTGCCAGCAGTGACAGCGGGGGTGACAATGAGCAGTTCTTC
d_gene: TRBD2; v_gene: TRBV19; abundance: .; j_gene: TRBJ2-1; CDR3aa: CASSIGTRGSSYNEQFF; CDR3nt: TGTGCCAGTAGTATAGGGACCCGCGGGAGCTCCTACAATGAGCAGTTCTTC
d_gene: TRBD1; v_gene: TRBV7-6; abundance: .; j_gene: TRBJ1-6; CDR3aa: CASRRDRGNYSPLHF; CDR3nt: TGTGCCAGCAGAAGGGACAGGGGAAATTATTCACCCCTCCACTTT
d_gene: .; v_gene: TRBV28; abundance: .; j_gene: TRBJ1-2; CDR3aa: CASSSYTESNYGYTF; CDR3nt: TGTGCCAGCAGTTCCTATACGGAGAGTAACTATGGCTACACCTTC